Each of the 31 T cell receptor beta chains below was sequenced from the same sample in a study of T-cell memory formation after mild COVID-19. TCRdb reprocessed the 5' RACE reads with MiXCR, giving one entry per CDR3 protein. The sample has 300,000 to 350,000 distinct CDR3 sequences, roughly an eighth seen once. The sample comprised PBMCs or a T cell subset sorted from them (not recorded which). Receptors originate from a man aged 18 to 29 who had mild COVID-19 (a few samples of this study predate the infection). Cell type and time point are not known.

In its sample, this clonotype was seen a few times. The chain joins TRBV7-9 to TRBJ2-7; D remains ambiguous. V lost 5 bases, J lost 2 bases, and 13 bases lay in between. This CDR3 has 14 amino acids. Germline-derived CDR1 and CDR2 are SEHNR and FQNEAQ (reference sequence). The CDR3 sequence is CASSTPIFPYEQYV. The CDR3 DNA is TGTGCCAGCAGCACACCTATTTTTCCCTACGAGCAGTACGTC.

The rearrangement joins TRBV27 to TRBJ2-5, with D perhaps matching TRBD1 or TRBD2 (6 bases each). In germline, CDR1 is MNHEY, CDR2 SMNVEV (reference sequence). The ends were cut back, 11 bases at V and 2 bases at J, with 21 bases in the middle. The CDR3 is made up of 15 amino acids. CDR3 residues: CASAGLQGLQETQYF. The CDR3 DNA reads as TGTGCCTCAGCGGGCCTACAGGGTTTACAAGAGACCCAGTACTTC.

The chain links TRBV27 to TRBJ2-3; 10 nucleotides agree with TRBD2. The CDR3 runs to 17 residues. CDR1 is MNHEY, CDR2 SMNVEV, per germline (reference sequence). Trimming cost V 3 bases and J 3 bases; bases outside gene matches: 9. This chain's CDR3 is CASSLFGLAASTDTQYF. CDR3 coding DNA: TGTGCCAGCAGTTTGTTCGGACTAGCGGCCTCGACAGATACGCAGTATTTT.

The genes are TRBV20-1 and TRBJ2-1, with D hard to call. V was pared by 3 bases and J by 7 bases, with 13 bases between. This CDR3 has 13 amino acids. Germline V lookup: CDR1 DFQATT, CDR2 SNEGSKA (reference sequence). The CDR3 loop reads CSARDGPGNEQFF. The CDR3 bases are TGCAGTGCTAGGGACGGGCCCGGTAATGAGCAGTTCTTC.

This clonotype was seen ten or more times. The chain combines TRBV5-1 with TRBJ2-2; D is perhaps TRBD1 or TRBD2 (5 bases each). The V gene's germline CDR1 is SGHRS and CDR2 YFSETQ. V was clipped by 4 bases and J by 3 bases, with 16 bases between them. There are 16 residues in the CDR3. This CDR3 is CASSQSGTGDTGELFF. The CDR3 coding sequence is TGCGCCAGCAGCCAATCGGGGACGGGCGACACCGGGGAGCTGTTTTTT.

This sequence joins TRBV20-1 and TRBJ1-4; D possibly corresponds to TRBD1 (6 bases). The CDR3 runs 13 residues. V lost 5 bases, J lost 6 bases, and 13 bases lay in between. CDR1 and CDR2 (germline): DFQATT, SNEGSKA (reference sequence). The CDR3 protein is CSAPQGNDEKLFF. The CDR3, as DNA: TGCAGTGCTCCTCAGGGGAACGATGAAAAACTGTTTTTT.

This chain uses TRBV10-3 with TRBJ2-3, with 8 bases that match TRBD2. This CDR3 is 17 amino acids long. Germline lookup yields CDR1 ENHRY and CDR2 SYGVKD. J gave up 4 bases and V 4 bases, and 13 bases lay outside the gene matches. The CDR3 nucleotides read TGTGCCATCAGTGGACCTCGGGATAGCGGGGTATCAGATACGCAGTATTTT. As protein: CAISGPRDSGVSDTQYF.

This clonotype has more than one count but fewer than ten. The chain employs TRBV5-1 and TRBJ1-4, with D possibly matching TRBD1 (6 bases). Germline V gives CDR1 SGHRS, CDR2 YFSETQ. This CDR3 has 15 amino acids. V lost 4 bases to trimming and J lost 7 bases, with 17 bases between them. CDR3 loop: CASSTDRTVAEKLFF. The CDR3 nucleotides read TGCGCCAGCAGCACTGACCGGACAGTAGCTGAAAAACTGTTTTTT.

A few counts support this clonotype. V gene TRBV7-6 combines with J gene TRBJ2-2; possibly TRBD2 for D (5 bases). This CDR3 is built from 15 residues. The ends were cut back, 7 bases at V and 1 base at J, with 13 bases in the middle. CDR1 and CDR2 (germline): SGHVS, FNYEAQ. The CDR3 bases are TGTGCCAGCAACCAAGCCGGGGTGAACACCGGGGAGCTGTTTTTT. This codes for CASNQAGVNTGELFF.

This clonotype has a handful of counts. The chain joins TRBV6-5 to TRBJ2-3, with a possible D match to TRBD2 (6 bases). Trimming pared 6 bases from V and 1 base from J, leaving 11 bases between. The CDR3 is 14 residues long. CDR1 is MNHEY and CDR2 is SVGAGI in the germline V gene. The CDR3 DNA sequence: TGTGCCAGCAGCGGGGAGCGGGGCACAGATACGCAGTATTTT. It is translated as CASSGERGTDTQYF.

This clonotype came up many times. The chain employs TRBV5-1 and TRBJ2-7; maybe TRBD2 (6 bases). CDR3 length: 13 amino acids. The ends were cut back, 0 bases at V and 6 bases at J, with 10 bases in the middle. From germline, CDR1 is SGHRS and CDR2 YFSETQ. The CDR3 DNA sequence: TGCGCCAGCAGCTTGGCCATGGGAGGCGAGCAGTACGTC. It codes for CASSLAMGGEQYV.

This clonotype was detected a few times. This chain links TRBV7-6 with TRBJ2-2, with D perhaps being TRBD1 or TRBD2 (5 bases each). The V gene lost 5 bases and the J gene lost 5 bases, with 15 bases spanning the gap. CDR1 is SGHVS and CDR2 is FNYEAQ in the germline V gene. The CDR3 is 15 residues long. CDR3 in amino acids: CASSPAGTETGELFF. The CDR3 DNA reads TGTGCCAGCAGCCCGGCCGGGACGGAAACCGGGGAGCTGTTTTTT.

This sequence joins TRBV19 and TRBJ2-5, with D possibly TRBD2 on 6 matching bases. The germline V gene has CDR1 LNHDA and CDR2 SQIVND (reference sequence). The CDR3 is 14 residues long. Trimming pared 4 bases from V and 4 bases from J, leaving 13 bases between. The CDR3 region is CASSRGGAAETQYF. DNA of the CDR3: TGTGCCAGTAGTAGAGGCGGGGCGGCAGAGACCCAGTACTTC.

This clonotype has just a few counts. The V gene is TRBV20-1, the J gene TRBJ1-1, with TRBD1 matching 8 bases. V was pared by 3 bases and J by 4 bases, with 4 bases of the junction left unmatched. The germline CDR1 and CDR2 sequences are DFQATT and SNEGSKA (reference sequence). This CDR3 is 13 amino acids long. The CDR3 DNA is TGCAGTGCTAGGGACAGGGTGAGCACTGAAGCTTTCTTT. Protein sequence: CSARDRVSTEAFF.

In its sample, this clonotype was seen a few times. The rearrangement joins TRBV20-1 to TRBJ2-7, with a tentative D call TRBD2 (7 bases). The CDR3 runs to 14 residues. Germline V gene lookup returns CDR1 DFQATT and CDR2 SNEGSKA (reference sequence). V gave up 4 bases and J gave up 3 bases, with 16 bases separating them. In DNA form, the CDR3 reads TGCAGTGCTATACCAGGCGGGGGCAGCTACGAGCAGTACGTC. Its translation: CSAIPGGGSYEQYV.

The chain employs TRBV27 and TRBJ1-1; no reliable D call. The length of the CDR3 is 14 residues. Germline CDR1 and CDR2: MNHEY and SMNVEV (reference sequence). With 3 bases removed from V and 0 bases from J, the gap between germline ends came to 8 bases. Written as DNA, the CDR3 is TGTGCCAGCAGTTTGAACACCATGAACACTGAAGCTTTCTTT. Its translation: CASSLNTMNTEAFF.

This clonotype has at least ten counts. J is TRBJ2-3 and V is TRBV20-1; TRBD2 agrees at 9 bases. Germline V gives CDR1 DFQATT, CDR2 SNEGSKA (reference sequence). Trimming at V came to 5 bases and at J to 1 base, leaving 13 bases not matched to a gene. The CDR3 spans 17 residues. CDR3 residues: CSAGRGDSGGGTDTQYF. The CDR3 bases are TGCAGTGCTGGAAGGGGAGATAGCGGGGGAGGCACAGATACGCAGTATTTT.

The V gene is TRBV5-1, the J gene TRBJ2-5, with 8 bases that match TRBD2. The CDR3 runs 17 residues. From germline, CDR1 is SGHRS and CDR2 YFSETQ. J lost 2 bases, V lost 3 bases, and 12 bases had no gene match. CDR3: CASSWAEQLADQETQYF. CDR3 coding DNA: TGCGCCAGCAGCTGGGCCGAACAACTAGCGGATCAAGAGACCCAGTACTTC.

This clonotype was seen repeatedly, ten times or more. The chain employs TRBV3-1 and TRBJ2-7; no clear D gene. The germline V gene has CDR1 LGHDT and CDR2 YNNKEL (reference sequence). This CDR3 has 14 amino acids. V was clipped by 4 bases and J by 0 bases, with 10 bases between them. In nucleotides, the CDR3 is TGTGCCAGCAGCCCTTCCTATAGCTCCTACGAGCAGTACTTC. Translation gives CASSPSYSSYEQYF.

This clonotype has more than one count but fewer than ten. The V and J genes are TRBV2 and TRBJ1-2; D is ambiguous. Per the germline V gene, CDR1 is SNHLY and CDR2 is FYNNEI. This CDR3 region has 12 residues. Trimming cost V 8 bases and J 2 bases, with 9 bases left between them. The CDR3 loop reads CASRAENYGYTF. As DNA, the CDR3 is TGTGCCAGCCGAGCGGAGAACTATGGCTACACCTTC.

This clonotype was observed a handful of times. The chain couples TRBV20-1 to TRBJ2-7; TRBD1 aligns across 8 bases. The CDR3 has 14 residues. Looked up from germline, CDR1 is DFQATT and CDR2 is SNEGSKA (reference sequence). The trim removed 6 bases at V and 3 bases at J, leaving 10 bases unmatched. The CDR3 loop reads CSASSQGAGYEQYF. The CDR3 DNA follows: TGCAGTGCCAGCTCTCAGGGGGCGGGCTACGAGCAGTACTTC.

The J gene is TRBJ2-7, the V gene TRBV9; no reliable D call. V lost 0 bases to trimming and J lost 3 bases, with 10 bases between them. The CDR3 runs to 14 residues. Germline CDR1 and CDR2: SGDLS and YYNGEE. The CDR3 here is CASSVVVGSYEQYV. CDR3 DNA sequence: TGTGCCAGCAGCGTAGTTGTGGGCAGCTACGAGCAGTACGTC.

This chain joins TRBV6-6 and TRBJ1-1; D remains ambiguous. Germline loops: CDR1 MNHNY, CDR2 SVGAGI (reference sequence). The CDR3 length is 15 residues. Trimming removed 7 bases at V and 0 bases at J, with 15 bases between. CDR3 DNA sequence: TGTGCCAGCACCCCTCGTGGGCTGTTGAACACTGAAGCTTTCTTT. It yields the protein CASTPRGLLNTEAFF.

This clonotype was counted ten times or more. This chain connects TRBV29-1 to TRBJ1-1; 9 bases match TRBD1. The CDR3 has 14 amino acids. J was trimmed by 4 bases and V by 4 bases; bases with no gene match: 7. The V gene's germline CDR1 is SQVTM and CDR2 ANQGSEA. CDR3 sequence reads: CSVVLLQGATEAFF. CDR3 coding DNA: TGCAGCGTTGTACTTCTACAGGGGGCCACTGAAGCTTTCTTT. Full variable domain (missing parts from reference TRBV29-1 and TRBJ1-1): SAVISQKPSRDICQRGTSLTIQCQVDSQVTMMFWYRQQPGQSLTLIATANQGSEATYESGFVIDKFPISRPNLTFSTLTVSNMSPEDSSIYLCSVVLLQGATEAFFGQGTRLTVV.

The table lists this clonotype with many counts. This chain uses TRBV15 with TRBJ2-5; TRBD1 is a possible D gene (5 bases). The germline V and J ends were trimmed by 1 base and 1 base, with 10 bases remaining between them. Germline V CDR1 and CDR2: LNHNV, YYDKDF (reference sequence). This CDR3 spans 15 amino acids. CDR3 loop: CATSRGGGAQETQYF. The CDR3 DNA sequence: TGTGCCACCAGCAGAGGCGGTGGGGCCCAAGAGACCCAGTACTTC.

The chain recombines TRBV9 with TRBJ1-6; D unresolved. The CDR3 covers 12 residues. Germline V gives CDR1 SGDLS, CDR2 YYNGEE. V dropped 3 bases and J dropped 11 bases, with 9 bases sitting between them. CDR3 DNA: TGTGCCAGCAGCGCCCAAGGTCCACCCCTCCACTTT. Protein sequence: CASSAQGPPLHF. Full variable domain (outside the CDR3, taken from reference TRBV9 and TRBJ1-6): DSGVTQTPKHLITATGQRVTLRCSPRSGDLSVYWYQQSLDQGLQFLIQYYNGEERAKGNILERFSAQQFPDLHSELNLSSLELGDSALYFCASSAQGPPLHFGNGTRLTVT.

This clonotype has a count of ten or more. The chain combines TRBV11-2 with TRBJ2-3, with D perhaps being TRBD1 or TRBD2 (7 bases each). Deletions cut 5 bases from V and 6 bases from J, with 12 bases between. This CDR3 has 13 amino acids. Looked up from germline, CDR1 is SGHAT and CDR2 is FQNNGV. CDR3 DNA sequence: TGTGCCAGCAGCCAGGGGGAGGGGGATACGCAGTATTTT. Translating gives CASSQGEGDTQYF.

The chain recombines TRBV29-1 with TRBJ2-3, with 8 bases lining up with TRBD2. Trimming took 3 bases from V and 3 from J; bases not matched to a gene: 2. The CDR3 runs to 13 residues. From germline, CDR1 is SQVTM and CDR2 ANQGSEA. The chain's CDR3 is CSVDSGATDTQYF. The CDR3 DNA reads TGCAGCGTTGATAGCGGGGCGACAGATACGCAGTATTTT.

This clonotype was seen a handful of times. The chain has TRBV14 and TRBJ2-3, with D possibly being TRBD1 (6 bases). Trimming cost V 5 bases and J 3 bases, with 12 bases left between them. This CDR3 comprises 14 residues. Per germline, CDR1 SGHDN and CDR2 FVKESK. CDR3 in amino acids: CASSARTETDTQYF. The DNA of the CDR3 is TGTGCCAGCAGCGCTCGGACAGAAACAGATACGCAGTATTTT.

V is TRBV3-1 and J is TRBJ2-7; D is uncertain. The germline V gene encodes CDR1 LGHDT and CDR2 YNNKEL (reference sequence). This CDR3 is 13 amino acids long. Deletions cut 3 bases from V and 5 bases from J, with 11 bases between. The CDR3 spells CASSHEGSDEQYV. In DNA form, the CDR3 reads TGTGCCAGCAGCCACGAAGGGTCAGACGAGCAGTACGTC.

The sample holds a few counts of this clonotype. The J gene is TRBJ1-5, the V gene TRBV7-3, with a tentative D call TRBD1 (5 bases). V gave up 5 bases and J gave up 0 bases, with 11 bases separating them. The germline CDR1 and CDR2 sequences are SGHTA and FQGTGA. The CDR3 has 15 residues. CDR3 sequence: CASSLRTNSNQPQHF. The DNA for the CDR3 is TGTGCCAGCAGCCTCAGGACAAATAGCAATCAGCCCCAGCATTTT.